The sample holds many counts of the clone carrying this TCR beta chain. Generated by immunoSEQ multiplex PCR, the TCRdb table keeps only in-frame clones and is missing some. Of under 550,000 clones listed, 85% to 90% are singletons. The sample belongs to a study of Ad26.COV2.S vaccination and SARS-CoV-2 variants. The CDR3 totals 12 residues. The V end lost 0 bases, the J end lost 6 bases, and 7 bases lay between the germline ends. Germline loops: CDR1 SQVTM, CDR2 ANQGSEA. Treatment noted: around 19 received Ad26.COV2.S at low or high dose, single or two shots; 5 received placebo; per-sample allocation not given. Samples were taken on day 63 after the first vaccine or placebo injection.

This chain joins TRBV29-1 and TRBJ2-3, with no clear D. Sequenced material: peripheral blood, taken in a trial of Ad26.COV2.S vaccine versus placebo. The receptor comes from a person aged 18 to 65 who received the Ad26.COV2.S COVID-19 vaccine or a placebo. The CDR3 is CSVEEPRDTQYF. The CDR3 DNA reads TGCAGCGTTGAAGAGCCTCGGGATACGCAGTATTTT.